This T cell receptor beta chain was retrieved from a study of blood T cell repertoires in COVID-19. How the authors handled the data: Reference gene primer amplification in the assay estimated nucleated cell counts. Profiling relied on immunoSEQ multiplex PCR, and the TCRdb table lists in-frame clones only, not all of them. The V and J calls and clone size are taken from that table; D and trimming were inferred from the DNA. The sample carries approximately 240,000 clones, approximately 84% recorded once. Germline V CDR1 and CDR2: KGHSH, LQKENI. CDR3 length: 14 residues. The V and J ends lost 3 bases and 4 bases respectively, with 10 bases between them.

This chain connects TRBV18 to TRBJ2-1; maybe TRBD2 (5 bases). Sequenced: peripheral blood. This receptor was identified in a man in his forties or fifties who had recovered from COVID-19. CDR3 DNA: TGTGCCAGCTCACCCCGACGGGGTTACAATGAGCAGTTCTTC. Its protein is CASSPRRGYNEQFF.